The clone carrying this TCR beta chain turned up a few times. In the PCR, 60 Vbeta and 13 Jbeta primers were used. Generated by immunoSEQ multiplex PCR, the TCRdb table keeps only in-frame clones and is missing some. The sample holds about 200,000 clones, 75% to 80% seen once. This sample is part of a study of cytomegalovirus exposure and HLA in healthy donors. The clonotype was recovered from a man between 18 and 35 years old in good health and CMV-seronegative. The specimen sequenced was PBMCs.

CDR3 DNA: TGTGCCAGCAGTTTTGCCCGGGGACAGTATAATTCACCCCTCCACTTT. This codes for CASSFARGQYNSPLHF. V gene TRBV28 combines with J gene TRBJ1-6; 7 nucleotides line up with TRBD1. The CDR3 covers 16 residues. The trim removed 3 bases at V and 4 bases at J, leaving 6 bases unmatched. The V gene's germline CDR1 is MDHEN and CDR2 SYDVKM. The full variable domain, in which reference TRBV28 and TRBJ1-6 provide the parts outside the CDR3, is DVKVTQSSRYLVKRTGEKVFLECVQDMDHENMFWYRQDPGLGLRLIYFSYDVKMKEKGDIPEGYSVSREKKERFSLILESASTNQTSMYLCASSFARGQYNSPLHFGNGTRLTVT.